Only one count was recorded for the clone carrying this T cell receptor beta chain. Its antigen is as yet unknown. The data belong to a study of blood T cells in healthy people across ages. Germline CDR1 reads SGHVS; CDR2 reads FQNEAQ. V was cut by 1 base and J by 2 bases, with 16 bases left in between. CDR3 length: 17 residues. General observations from the study: Estimates based on one million T cells were treated as lower bounds. Across the age range, TCR beta diversity per million T cells fell in a roughly linear way. Researchers report that TCR beta diversity correlated strongly with naive T cell percentage. Unsorted PBMC material precluded a definitive naive versus antigen-experienced comparison.

The use of a sample-barcoded 5' primer and a J-beta primer mix characterized a second PCR of about 7 to 12 cycles. TCRdb passed the 5' RACE reads through MiXCR, listing each CDR3 protein once. The table lists about 680,000 distinct CDR3 sequences, about half of them singletons. The sequencing sample was made of blood. The rearrangement joins TRBV7-8 to TRBJ2-3; TRBD1 might be the D (5 bases). This sequence originates from a woman aged 55-69 years in good health. CDR3 residues: CASSLGAETVITDTQYF. CDR3 coding DNA: TGTGCCAGCAGCTTAGGTGCTGAGACAGTTATCACAGATACGCAGTATTTT.